A selection of T cell receptor beta chains follows, all from one sample in a study of chemoradiotherapy in HPV16-positive cancers. Only in-frame clones appear in the TCRdb table, and some are missing; sequencing was by immunoSEQ multiplex PCR. Here the sample spans some 70,000 clones, roughly 90% being singletons. This sample comprised blood, obtained from a patient who underwent chemoradiotherapy. The source is a human donor with HPV-associated anogenital cancer. Both conserved end residues are part of each CDR3. Each record gives: CDR3 DNA, CDR3 protein, V gene, clone size, J gene, D gene. The D gene is left open where the match is weak. The listing skips clone size in some rows; elsewhere it reads once, few, many or a size class.

cdr3_nt: TGTGCCAGCAGTCCAGGGGTGATGCAGCCCCAGCATTTT; cdr3_aa: CASSPGVMQPQHF; v_call: TRBV6-1; clone_size: once; j_call: TRBJ1-5; d_call: -
cdr3_nt: TGCGCCAGCAGCTTGGACGTTTTCGCGAACACTGAAGCTTTCTTT; cdr3_aa: CASSLDVFANTEAFF; v_call: TRBV5-1; clone_size: -; j_call: TRBJ1-1; d_call: -
cdr3_nt: TGTGCTAGCAGCACCCGACCCGGCACCGGGGAGCTGTTTTTT; cdr3_aa: CASSTRPGTGELFF; v_call: TRBV7-7; clone_size: -; j_call: TRBJ2-2; d_call: -
cdr3_nt: TGCGCCAGCAGCTTGGAGGGGGGCACCGGGGAGCTGTTTTTT; cdr3_aa: CASSLEGGTGELFF; v_call: TRBV5-1; clone_size: -; j_call: TRBJ2-2; d_call: -
cdr3_nt: TGTGCCAGCTCAGAGGGGGCCAAAGATACGCAGTATTTT; cdr3_aa: CASSEGAKDTQYF; v_call: TRBV11-2; clone_size: -; j_call: TRBJ2-3; d_call: TRBD1
cdr3_nt: TGCGCCAGCAGCCTTGGACAGATCGAGCAGTACTTC; cdr3_aa: CASSLGQIEQYF; v_call: TRBV10-2; clone_size: -; j_call: TRBJ2-7; d_call: -
cdr3_nt: TGTGCCAGCAGCCCCGAGGTCCCGAACACTGAAGCTTTCTTT; cdr3_aa: CASSPEVPNTEAFF; v_call: TRBV7-6; clone_size: once; j_call: TRBJ1-1; d_call: -
cdr3_nt: TGTGCCAGCAGCTCACCGACCCTTTCCTACGAGCAGTACTTC; cdr3_aa: CASSSPTLSYEQYF; v_call: TRBV7-9; clone_size: -; j_call: TRBJ2-7; d_call: -
cdr3_nt: TGTGCCAGCAGTTCTCAACTGGGGCCCTACAATGAGCAGTTCTTC; cdr3_aa: CASSSQLGPYNEQFF; v_call: TRBV27; clone_size: -; j_call: TRBJ2-1; d_call: -
cdr3_nt: TGTGCCAGCAGTGCGACCCTTGCCTTAGCGGACTCCTACGAGCAGTACTTC; cdr3_aa: CASSATLALADSYEQYF; v_call: TRBV2; clone_size: -; j_call: TRBJ2-7; d_call: -
cdr3_nt: TGTGCCAGCTCAAGTCGTAACGGGATGAAAGAGACCCAGTACTTC; cdr3_aa: CASSSRNGMKETQYF; v_call: TRBV18; clone_size: -; j_call: TRBJ2-5; d_call: -
cdr3_nt: TGCGCCAGCAGCTTGGAGCAGGGTACCTACGAGCAGTACTTC; cdr3_aa: CASSLEQGTYEQYF; v_call: TRBV5-1; clone_size: -; j_call: TRBJ2-7; d_call: -
cdr3_nt: TGTGCCAGCACCCCCCAGGGGGCGTTCGCTGAAGCTTTCTTT; cdr3_aa: CASTPQGAFAEAFF; v_call: TRBV9; clone_size: -; j_call: TRBJ1-1; d_call: TRBD1
cdr3_nt: TGTGCCAGCAGTTCCCCGGGAGGAGGGGCCGGGAATGAGCAGTTCTTC; cdr3_aa: CASSSPGGGAGNEQFF; v_call: TRBV6-5; clone_size: -; j_call: TRBJ2-1; d_call: TRBD2
cdr3_nt: TGTGCCAGCAGTTTCCCGAGCTATAGCAATCAGCCCCAGCATTTT; cdr3_aa: CASSFPSYSNQPQHF; v_call: TRBV28; clone_size: -; j_call: TRBJ1-5; d_call: -
cdr3_nt: TGTGCCACCATGGGGCCCGGGGGCGCGTTGGACTATGGCTACACCTTC; cdr3_aa: CATMGPGGALDYGYTF; v_call: TRBV7-9; clone_size: medium-sized; j_call: TRBJ1-2; d_call: -
cdr3_nt: TGCGCCAGCAGCCAAGTACAGGGTTCGTACCCCTACGAGCAGTACTTC; cdr3_aa: CASSQVQGSYPYEQYF; v_call: TRBV4-1; clone_size: -; j_call: TRBJ2-7; d_call: -